These T cell receptor beta chains were read from a single sample in a study of shared clonotypes between healthy human individuals. Clones were sequenced by immunoSEQ multiplex PCR, and TCRdb holds only the in-frame ones, with some missing. Of under 650,000 clones detected, 95% to 97% appear once; the ten largest clones hold 0.055% to 0.075%. The material sequenced was naive CD4+ T cells sorted from blood. These receptors all stem from a woman aged 25 to 45 in good health. The CDR3 runs from the conserved cysteine through the conserved F or W. A D gene is named only where the DNA matches it firmly. Part of the rows lack a size; the others show once, few, many or a class for expanded clones.

D gene: -
clone size: once
J gene: TRBJ2-7
V gene: TRBV28
CDR3 DNA: TGTGCCAGCAGTGTCGGTAGGCCTGCCGAGCAGTACTTC
CDR3 protein: CASSVGRPAEQYF

D gene: -
clone size: few
J gene: TRBJ2-7
V gene: TRBV28
CDR3 DNA: TGTGCCAGCAGTTCGGACAGCTACGAGCAGTACTTC
CDR3 protein: CASSSDSYEQYF

D gene: -
clone size: -
J gene: TRBJ2-1
V gene: TRBV2
CDR3 DNA: TGTGCCAGCAGCGAACAGAGGAGCTCCTACAATGAGCAGTTCTTC
CDR3 protein: CASSEQRSSYNEQFF

D gene: -
clone size: -
J gene: TRBJ1-6
V gene: TRBV6-6
CDR3 DNA: TGTGCCAGCAGAGGAGGGCAGGGGTTTTCACCCCTCCACTTT
CDR3 protein: CASRGGQGFSPLHF

D gene: TRBD1
clone size: -
J gene: TRBJ2-6
V gene: TRBV2
CDR3 DNA: TGTGCCAGCAGTCCGACAGGGGTGGGGGCCAACGTCCTGACTTTC
CDR3 protein: CASSPTGVGANVLTF

D gene: -
clone size: once
J gene: TRBJ1-1
V gene: TRBV9
CDR3 DNA: TGTGCCAGCAGCCCGGCGGGGGGGCAGTTGAACACTGAAGCTTTCTTT
CDR3 protein: CASSPAGGQLNTEAFF

D gene: -
clone size: -
J gene: TRBJ2-3
V gene: TRBV5-1
CDR3 DNA: TGCGCCAGCAGCCAAGGATCGGGGACAGATACGCAGTATTTT
CDR3 protein: CASSQGSGTDTQYF

D gene: -
clone size: -
J gene: TRBJ2-7
V gene: TRBV6-6
CDR3 DNA: TGTGCCAGCAGTTACGACCCCAGGGTTGGCTACGAGCAGTACTTC
CDR3 protein: CASSYDPRVGYEQYF

D gene: -
clone size: -
J gene: TRBJ2-7
V gene: TRBV19
CDR3 DNA: TGTGCCAGTAGTTTGACAGACTCCTACGAGCAGTACTTC
CDR3 protein: CASSLTDSYEQYF

D gene: TRBD1
clone size: -
J gene: TRBJ2-3
V gene: TRBV30
CDR3 DNA: TGTGCCTGGAGTGTGGGGGACAGAGGCACAGATACGCAGTATTTT
CDR3 protein: CAWSVGDRGTDTQYF

D gene: TRBD2
clone size: -
J gene: TRBJ2-1
V gene: TRBV9
CDR3 DNA: TGTGCCAGCGGGGGGACTAGCGGGAGACAATACAATGAGCAGTTCTTC
CDR3 protein: CASGGTSGRQYNEQFF

D gene: TRBD1
clone size: -
J gene: TRBJ2-3
V gene: TRBV10-2
CDR3 DNA: TGCGCCAGCAGGGACAGGTTCGCGGATACGCAGTATTTT
CDR3 protein: CASRDRFADTQYF

D gene: TRBD2
clone size: -
J gene: TRBJ2-7
V gene: TRBV5-1
CDR3 DNA: TGCGCCAGCAGCCCGACTAGCGGGATCTCCTACGAGCAGTACTTC
CDR3 protein: CASSPTSGISYEQYF

D gene: -
clone size: -
J gene: TRBJ2-1
V gene: TRBV5-1
CDR3 DNA: TGCGCCAGCTATTATGGTGGGGGCTCCTACAATGAGCAGTTCTTC
CDR3 protein: CASYYGGGSYNEQFF

D gene: TRBD2
clone size: -
J gene: TRBJ2-1
V gene: TRBV14
CDR3 DNA: TGTGCCAGCAGCCCACTGGTGGGACTAGCGGGCGATTCCTACAATGAGCAGTTCTTC
CDR3 protein: CASSPLVGLAGDSYNEQFF

D gene: -
clone size: -
J gene: TRBJ2-2
V gene: TRBV14
CDR3 DNA: TGTGCCAGCAGCCGAAGACCCACCGGGGAGCTGTTTTTT
CDR3 protein: CASSRRPTGELFF

D gene: TRBD2
clone size: -
J gene: TRBJ2-7
V gene: TRBV30
CDR3 DNA: TGTGCCTGGAGTGGTTATAGCGGGTATAGCTCCTACGAGCAGTACTTC
CDR3 protein: CAWSGYSGYSSYEQYF

D gene: -
clone size: -
J gene: TRBJ2-7
V gene: TRBV2
CDR3 DNA: TGTGCCAGCACTTTCGGACGAACCGGCTCCTACGAGCAGTACTTC
CDR3 protein: CASTFGRTGSYEQYF

D gene: -
clone size: -
J gene: TRBJ2-1
V gene: TRBV27
CDR3 DNA: TGTGCCAGCAGTCCCTCGAAGGGCAATGAGCAGTTCTTC
CDR3 protein: CASSPSKGNEQFF

D gene: TRBD2
clone size: -
J gene: TRBJ2-1
V gene: TRBV29-1
CDR3 DNA: TGCAGCGTTCTCCGGACTAGCGGGAGGTCCTACAATGAGCAGTTCTTC
CDR3 protein: CSVLRTSGRSYNEQFF

D gene: -
clone size: -
J gene: TRBJ2-3
V gene: TRBV6-1
CDR3 DNA: TGTGCCAGCAGTGTTTTAAGGGGGAGCACAGATACGCAGTATTTT
CDR3 protein: CASSVLRGSTDTQYF

D gene: TRBD1
clone size: -
J gene: TRBJ1-2
V gene: TRBV18
CDR3 DNA: TGTGCCAGCTCACCGGGGGACAGATATGGCTACACCTTC
CDR3 protein: CASSPGDRYGYTF

D gene: -
clone size: -
J gene: TRBJ2-1
V gene: TRBV5-1
CDR3 DNA: TGCGCCAGCAGCTTTGGATCGCTCTACAATGAGCAGTTCTTC
CDR3 protein: CASSFGSLYNEQFF

D gene: TRBD1
clone size: -
J gene: TRBJ2-7
V gene: TRBV28
CDR3 DNA: TGTGCCAGCAGTCACCCCGGGACAGGGGGCTTCTACGAGCAGTACTTC
CDR3 protein: CASSHPGTGGFYEQYF

D gene: -
clone size: -
J gene: TRBJ1-4
V gene: TRBV7-9
CDR3 DNA: TGTGCCAGCAGCCCTACACAGGGAAAGGCTGAAAAACTGTTTTTT
CDR3 protein: CASSPTQGKAEKLFF

D gene: -
clone size: once
J gene: TRBJ1-1
V gene: TRBV6-1
CDR3 DNA: TGTGCCAGCAGTGAAGGGAAAATCTCGAACACTGAAGCTTTCTTT
CDR3 protein: CASSEGKISNTEAFF

D gene: -
clone size: -
J gene: TRBJ1-1
V gene: TRBV19
CDR3 DNA: TGTGCCAGTAGTGCCCTTATGGGGTCCATGAACACTGAAGCTTTCTTT
CDR3 protein: CASSALMGSMNTEAFF

D gene: TRBD2
clone size: -
J gene: TRBJ2-7
V gene: TRBV7-8
CDR3 DNA: TGTGCCAGCAGCTCCCTAGCGGGAGGGCCCTCGGGGTGGGAGCAGTACTTC
CDR3 protein: CASSSLAGGPSGWEQYF

D gene: TRBD1
clone size: -
J gene: TRBJ2-7
V gene: TRBV28
CDR3 DNA: TGTGCCAGCAGTTCCGGGACAGAGACCTACGAGCAGTACTTC
CDR3 protein: CASSSGTETYEQYF

D gene: TRBD2
clone size: -
J gene: TRBJ2-5
V gene: TRBV7-7
CDR3 DNA: TGTGCCAGCAGCTTCCGACTAGCGGGAGGCCTCGGAGAGACCCAGTACTTC
CDR3 protein: CASSFRLAGGLGETQYF

D gene: -
clone size: -
J gene: TRBJ2-4
V gene: TRBV28
CDR3 DNA: TGTGCCAGCAGCTTAGTGCGGCTTCCTCAGTACTTC
CDR3 protein: CASSLVRLPQYF

D gene: TRBD2
clone size: -
J gene: TRBJ2-7
V gene: TRBV28
CDR3 DNA: TGTGCCAGCACCCAGTTAGCGGGAGGGAACTCCTACGAGCAGTACTTC
CDR3 protein: CASTQLAGGNSYEQYF

D gene: TRBD1
clone size: -
J gene: TRBJ2-7
V gene: TRBV6-5
CDR3 DNA: TGTGCCAGCAGTTACGAGGGGGCGCAGTCCTACGAGCAGTACTTC
CDR3 protein: CASSYEGAQSYEQYF

D gene: TRBD2
clone size: -
J gene: TRBJ2-2
V gene: TRBV27
CDR3 DNA: TGTGCCAGCAGTTTAATCTCCTGGACTAGCGGGAATAAAGTATTCCCGAACACCGGGGAGCTGTTTTTT
CDR3 protein: CASSLISWTSGNKVFPNTGELFF

D gene: TRBD1
clone size: -
J gene: TRBJ1-4
V gene: TRBV6-1
CDR3 DNA: TGTGCCAGCAGTGGATCGGGACAGGGGACTGCGGAACTGTTTTTT
CDR3 protein: CASSGSGQGTAELFF

D gene: TRBD2
clone size: -
J gene: TRBJ2-7
V gene: TRBV28
CDR3 DNA: TGTGCCAGCAGTTTAACTAGCGGGATATACGAGCAGTACTTC
CDR3 protein: CASSLTSGIYEQYF

D gene: -
clone size: -
J gene: TRBJ1-1
V gene: TRBV28
CDR3 DNA: TGTGCCAGCAGTTTGGAGTATGAAGCTTTCTTT
CDR3 protein: CASSLEYEAFF

D gene: TRBD2
clone size: -
J gene: TRBJ2-1
V gene: TRBV19
CDR3 DNA: TGTGCCAGTAGTCAGGGACTAGCGGGCTACAATGAGCAGTTCTTC
CDR3 protein: CASSQGLAGYNEQFF

D gene: -
clone size: -
J gene: TRBJ2-1
V gene: TRBV7-3
CDR3 DNA: TGTGCCAGCAGCTTAACTAGATACAATGAGCAGTTCTTC
CDR3 protein: CASSLTRYNEQFF

D gene: TRBD2
clone size: -
J gene: TRBJ2-1
V gene: TRBV9
CDR3 DNA: TGTGCCAGCAGCGTAGGCGATAGGGGTAGCGGGAGGGCCTCCAATGAGCAGTTCTTC
CDR3 protein: CASSVGDRGSGRASNEQFF

D gene: -
clone size: -
J gene: TRBJ2-5
V gene: TRBV2
CDR3 DNA: TGTGCCAGCAACCGGGAGACCCAAGAGACCCAGTACTTC
CDR3 protein: CASNRETQETQYF

D gene: -
clone size: -
J gene: TRBJ2-7
V gene: TRBV2
CDR3 DNA: TGTGCCAGCAGTGGGTGGGGCCCCCTCTTGAGCGAGCAGTACTTC
CDR3 protein: CASSGWGPLLSEQYF

D gene: -
clone size: once
J gene: TRBJ2-7
V gene: TRBV5-6
CDR3 DNA: TGTGCCAGCAGCGTTATCGGGTTTGGAGTTTACGAGCAGTACTTC
CDR3 protein: CASSVIGFGVYEQYF

D gene: TRBD2
clone size: -
J gene: TRBJ2-7
V gene: TRBV6-1
CDR3 DNA: TGTGCCAGCAGTGAAACACTAGCGGCTTACGAGCAGTACTTC
CDR3 protein: CASSETLAAYEQYF

D gene: -
clone size: -
J gene: TRBJ1-1
V gene: TRBV4-1
CDR3 DNA: TGCGCCAGCAGCCAAGGCCCCGGGGGGACGAACACTGAAGCTTTCTTT
CDR3 protein: CASSQGPGGTNTEAFF

D gene: -
clone size: -
J gene: TRBJ2-7
V gene: TRBV6-5
CDR3 DNA: TGTGCCAGCAGCCGTTCGAACAGTCCTTACGAGCAGTACTTC
CDR3 protein: CASSRSNSPYEQYF

D gene: TRBD1
clone size: -
J gene: TRBJ1-1
V gene: TRBV2
CDR3 DNA: TGTGCCAGCAGTGGACAGGGACTAGGTCTCCGGGCTTTCTTT
CDR3 protein: CASSGQGLGLRAFF

D gene: TRBD1
clone size: -
J gene: TRBJ1-2
V gene: TRBV5-1
CDR3 DNA: TGCGCCAGCAGCTCGGGACAGGACTACTATGGCTACACCTTC
CDR3 protein: CASSSGQDYYGYTF

D gene: -
clone size: -
J gene: TRBJ2-7
V gene: TRBV7-8
CDR3 DNA: TGTGCCAGCAGCCCTCGTCGGGGAGATACCTACGAGCAGTACTTC
CDR3 protein: CASSPRRGDTYEQYF

D gene: -
clone size: -
J gene: TRBJ2-7
V gene: TRBV28
CDR3 DNA: TGTGCCAGCAGTTCACCCATCCAGAACGTAGCCTACGAGCAGTACTTC
CDR3 protein: CASSSPIQNVAYEQYF

D gene: TRBD1
clone size: -
J gene: TRBJ1-5
V gene: TRBV28
CDR3 DNA: TGTGCCAGCAGTCGGGACAGGTTGAGCAATCAGCCCCAGCATTTT
CDR3 protein: CASSRDRLSNQPQHF

D gene: TRBD2
clone size: -
J gene: TRBJ2-7
V gene: TRBV7-9
CDR3 DNA: TGTGCCAGCACCCCAGCGGGAGGGCCCCACGAGCAGTACTTC
CDR3 protein: CASTPAGGPHEQYF

D gene: -
clone size: -
J gene: TRBJ2-2
V gene: TRBV27
CDR3 DNA: TGTGCCAGCAGTGATTGGGGACTCCCCCCCGGGGAGCTGTTTTTT
CDR3 protein: CASSDWGLPPGELFF

D gene: TRBD2
clone size: -
J gene: TRBJ2-5
V gene: TRBV11-2
CDR3 DNA: TGTGCCAGCAGCTTAGGCCGATCTCCCCTAGCGGGAGAAACCCAGTACTTC
CDR3 protein: CASSLGRSPLAGETQYF

D gene: TRBD2
clone size: -
J gene: TRBJ2-3
V gene: TRBV7-3
CDR3 DNA: TGTGCCAGCAGCCAAGGACTAGCGGGGATCACAGATACGCAGTATTTT
CDR3 protein: CASSQGLAGITDTQYF

D gene: TRBD1
clone size: -
J gene: TRBJ1-5
V gene: TRBV30
CDR3 DNA: TGTGCCTGGAGAAGGACAGGCGGCAATCAGCCCCAGCATTTT
CDR3 protein: CAWRRTGGNQPQHF

D gene: -
clone size: -
J gene: TRBJ1-5
V gene: TRBV30
CDR3 DNA: TGTGCCTGGACCGAGACAGGTCATCAGCCCCAGCATTTT
CDR3 protein: CAWTETGHQPQHF